This section outlines one TCR beta chain sequence together with its context. What it binds is unknown. This specimen belongs to a study of OX40 agonist ivuxolimab in advanced cancers. Study background: Patients took ivuxolimab, an agonistic anti-OX40 (CD134) antibody.

Whole-study findings and limits: Expanded clones belonging to CD8+ T cells outnumbered, on average, those of CD4+. The authors did not determine the antigen specificity of the expanded peripheral T cells. Circulating CD4+ and CD8+ T cells showed clonal expansion by week 6 at 0.1 to 3.0 mg/kg.

Germline CDR1 reads SEHNR; CDR2 reads FQNEAQ (reference sequence). This CDR3 comprises 13 residues. Trimming shortened V by 4 bases and J by 8 bases, and 14 bases separated the two germline ends. Libraries were prepared by immunoSEQ multiplex PCR; TCRdb keeps only in-frame clonotypes and omits some of them. The data contain about 18,000 clones, 84% of them singletons. The chain employs TRBV7-9 and TRBJ1-2, with no clear D. The sample here was CD4+ or CD8+ T cells sorted from blood, taken in a trial of the OX40 agonist ivuxolimab. The origin of this receptor is an adult with an advanced solid tumor such as melanoma, head and neck, liver or kidney cancer. The CDR3 is CASSSVNLYGYTF. The CDR3 DNA sequence: TGTGCCAGCAGCTCAGTTAACCTCTACGGCTACACCTTC.